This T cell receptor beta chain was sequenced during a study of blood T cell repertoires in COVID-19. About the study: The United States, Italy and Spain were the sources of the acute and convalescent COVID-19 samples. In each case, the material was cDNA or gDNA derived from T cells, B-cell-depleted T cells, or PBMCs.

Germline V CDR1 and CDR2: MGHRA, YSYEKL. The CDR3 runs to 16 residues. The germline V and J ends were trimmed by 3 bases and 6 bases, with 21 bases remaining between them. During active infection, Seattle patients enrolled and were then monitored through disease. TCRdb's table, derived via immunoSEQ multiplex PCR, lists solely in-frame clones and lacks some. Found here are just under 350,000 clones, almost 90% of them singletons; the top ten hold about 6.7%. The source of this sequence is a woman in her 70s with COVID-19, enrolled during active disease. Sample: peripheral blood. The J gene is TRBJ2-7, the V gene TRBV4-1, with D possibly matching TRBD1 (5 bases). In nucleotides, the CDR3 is TGCGCCAGCAGCCAGTACCCCAGGGAATTACGACGCGAGCAGTACTTC. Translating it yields CASSQYPRELRREQYF.